This T cell receptor (beta chain) was identified in a study of breast tumors, draining lymph nodes, adjacent tissues. Study-level points and caveats: Compared with basal-like, luminal-like tumors shared significantly more repertoire with nontumor tissue. That most tumor T cells come from lymph nodes remained unproven.

From the multiplex PCR reads, TCRdb called clonotypes with MiXCR, one entry per CDR3 protein. The table lists roughly 15,000 distinct CDR3 sequences, around 47% of them singletons. Germline values: CDR1 LGHDT, CDR2 YNNKEL (reference sequence). With V trimmed by 5 bases and J by 0 bases, 4 bases remained unmatched. The CDR3 loop spans 16 amino acids. This clonotype was counted at least ten times. Antigen: not known. The sample comprised tumor-adjacent breast tissue. The TCR originated in a female donor with breast cancer. Some clones in this sample may be carry-over from other donors' samples. This chain uses TRBV3-1 with TRBJ1-3; 10 nucleotides line up with TRBD1. The CDR3 sequence: CASSYGTGVSGNTIYF. For the CDR3, the DNA is TGTGCCAGCAGCTATGGGACAGGGGTCTCTGGAAACACCATATATTTT.